The present T cell receptor (beta chain) was sequenced within a study of cytomegalovirus exposure and HLA in healthy donors. Study findings and constraints: The productive fraction for most TCR beta V segments was about 87% or about 30% in an earlier analysis.

Germline-derived CDR1 and CDR2 are SGHRS and YFSETQ. The CDR3 runs 14 residues. The ends lost 4 bases at V and 6 bases at J; junction bases unmatched: 7. Worth noting for this clone: The target antigen is unknown.

In the PCR, 60 Vbeta and 13 Jbeta primers were used. Here immunoSEQ multiplex PCR was the method, and the copy in TCRdb shows in-frame clones only, minus some. This sample has about 140,000 clones, with 79% found just once. This TCR came from a male donor in good health and CMV-seronegative. The material sequenced was PBMCs. This rearrangement joins TRBV5-1 to TRBJ1-2, with 9 bases fitting TRBD1. The CDR3 DNA follows: TGCGCCAGCAGCACCTGGACAGGGGAAAATGGCTACACCTTC. Amino acid sequence: CASSTWTGENGYTF.